This T cell receptor (beta chain) was observed in a study of identical twins. Study-wide points: Models predicted too little out-of-frame TCR alpha sharing in monozygotic twins. Less excess twin sharing appeared in beta out-of-frame sequences. A cross-sectional statistical analysis, not follow-up of the same donors, supported the conclusions.

Note on this clonotype: What it binds is unknown.

V was cut by 0 bases and J by 0 bases, with 9 bases left in between. Per the germline V gene, CDR1 is SGHTA and CDR2 is FQGNSA. The CDR3 is 16 residues long. Template switching, a step in the protocol, added a universal primer site, and cDNA carried unique molecular identifiers. One entry per CDR3 protein results from TCRdb running MiXCR on the 5' RACE reads. Among some 1,700,000 distinct CDR3 sequences listed, about 31% were seen once. This sequence originates from a newborn girl in good health. This chain connects TRBV7-2 to TRBJ2-1; D unclear. The sequenced sample consisted of cord blood. CDR3 sequence: CASSLAWFPSYNEQFF. In DNA, the CDR3 is TGTGCCAGCAGCTTAGCTTGGTTCCCCTCCTACAATGAGCAGTTCTTC. Supplemented by reference TRBV7-2 and TRBJ2-1, the full variable domain reads GAGVSQSPSNKVTEKGKDVELRCDPISGHTALYWYRQSLGQGLEFLIYFQGNSAPDKSGLPSDRFSAERTGGSVSTLTIQRTQQEDSAVYLCASSLAWFPSYNEQFFGPGTRLTVL.